This entry lists 29 T cell receptor beta chains sequenced from one sample in a study of metastatic and nonmetastatic thyroid tumors. The entire patient cohort was treatment-naive prior to thyroid surgery. TCRdb redid the clone calls on the PCR reads using MiXCR. The sample records around 37,000 clones, roughly 26% being singletons. Material: tumor tissue. Receptors originate from a female donor with papillary thyroid cancer or a benign thyroid nodule (not recorded which). Some clones in this sample may be carry-over from other donors' samples.

This clone was picked up many times. This sequence joins TRBV10-3 and TRBJ1-2; D is uncertain. V shed 5 bases and J shed 4 bases, with 8 bases lying between them. Germline V gives CDR1 ENHRY, CDR2 SYGVKD. The CDR3 is 12 residues long. The chain's CDR3 is CAISWDSYGYTF. CDR3 in DNA: TGTGCCATCAGTTGGGATAGCTATGGCTACACCTTC.

This clone was found a few times. The rearrangement joins TRBV19 to TRBJ1-5; 7 bases align to TRBD1. CDR3 length: 15 amino acids. V gave up 6 bases and J gave up 0 bases; unmatched junction bases: 5. The germline V gene encodes CDR1 LNHDA and CDR2 SQIVND (reference sequence). This CDR3 is CASSAGQHSNQPQHF. CDR3 DNA sequence: TGTGCCAGTAGCGCGGGACAGCATAGCAATCAGCCCCAGCATTTT.

This clone was counted ten times or more. The V and J genes are TRBV4-3 and TRBJ2-6; D is ambiguous. The CDR3 consists of 16 residues. In germline, CDR1 is LGHNA, CDR2 YSLEER. Trimming took off 1 base at V and 2 bases at J, with 9 bases between the two ends. CDR3 region: CASSQGVVTGANVLTF. CDR3 nucleotides: TGCGCCAGCAGCCAAGGGGTAGTGACTGGGGCCAACGTCCTGACTTTC.

This clone appeared many times. The V gene is TRBV18, the J gene TRBJ1-5, with a possible D match to TRBD1 (5 bases). Germline V CDR1 and CDR2: KGHSH, LQKENI. This CDR3 has 17 residues. Between the trimmed V and J ends, which lost 3 bases and 4 bases, there was a span of 19 bases. In DNA, the CDR3 is TGTGCCAGCTCACCCCGGCAGGAGGGGTTTTTGAATCAGCCCCAGCATTTT. The encoded protein is CASSPRQEGFLNQPQHF.

This clone was recorded once. This chain connects TRBV20-1 to TRBJ2-7, with D tentatively TRBD2 (5 bases). Germline lookup yields CDR1 DFQATT and CDR2 SNEGSKA (reference sequence). Trimming stripped 3 bases from V and 7 bases from J, with 10 bases between. This CDR3 contains 11 residues. CDR3 loop: CSASTSQEQYF. CDR3 coding DNA: TGCAGTGCTAGCACTAGTCAGGAGCAGTACTTC.

This clone was observed many times. The V and J genes are TRBV30 and TRBJ2-7; 8 bases align to TRBD1. Germline CDR1 and CDR2: GTSNPN and SVGIG (reference sequence). CDR3 length: 13 amino acids. The J segment lost 6 bases and the V segment lost 7 bases, leaving 11 bases of the junction unmatched. The CDR3 sequence: CAYPTGVIGEQYF. CDR3 nucleotide sequence: TGTGCCTACCCGACAGGGGTGATTGGCGAGCAGTACTTC.

The sample holds many counts of this clone. The chain employs TRBV7-9 and TRBJ2-1; 10 bases map to TRBD2. Trimming at V came to 4 bases and at J to 14 bases, leaving 5 bases not matched to a gene. CDR1 SEHNR and CDR2 FQNEAQ come from the germline V gene (reference sequence). CDR3 length: 12 residues. The chain's CDR3 is CASSYSTSGKFF. The CDR3 coding sequence is TGTGCCAGCAGCTACAGCACTAGCGGGAAGTTCTTC. Variable domain in full (rest from reference TRBV7-9 and TRBJ2-1): DTGVSQNPRHKITKRGQNVTFRCDPISEHNRLYWYRQTLGQGPEFLTYFQNEAQLEKSRLLSDRFSAERPKGSFSTLEIQRTEQGDSAMYLCASSYSTSGKFFGPGTRLTVL.

This clone was found a few times. The rearrangement links TRBV4-3 to TRBJ2-7; D might be TRBD2 (5 bases). The CDR3 is made up of 15 amino acids. Germline-derived CDR1 and CDR2 are LGHNA and YSLEER. Trimming removed 1 base from V and 1 base from J, with 11 bases in between. CDR3 in DNA: TGCGCCAGCAGCCAAGGGAGCGGTCGGTCCTACGAGCAGTACTTC. It translates to CASSQGSGRSYEQYF.

The gene calls are TRBV18 and TRBJ1-6; 7 nucleotides match TRBD1. Germline assignment: CDR1 KGHSH and CDR2 LQKENI. The CDR3 covers 14 residues. Unmatched junction bases numbered 3, after V lost 4 bases and J lost 6 bases. CDR3 coding DNA: TGTGCCAGCTCACTTGACAGGGTTAATTCACCCCTCCACTTT. This translates into CASSLDRVNSPLHF.

The CDR3 sequence: CSARVLAGSLRNYQFF. The CDR3 coding sequence is TGCAGTGCTAGAGTCCTAGCGGGCTCCCTGCGGAATTATCAGTTCTTC. The genes are TRBV20-1 and TRBJ2-1; 8 bases fit TRBD2. This CDR3 comprises 16 residues. Per germline, CDR1 DFQATT and CDR2 SNEGSKA (reference sequence). V lost 1 base, J lost 13 bases, and 18 bases stayed unmatched.

This clone was recorded a few times. One junction end disagrees with the germline gene, perhaps due to a read error. The chain joins TRBV7-8 to TRBJ1-2; unclear D gene. Germline V lookup: CDR1 SGHVS, CDR2 FQNEAQ. The CDR3 is 15 residues long. The CDR3 is CASSPDDVTNYVYTF. The CDR3 DNA follows: TGTGCCAGCAGCCCTGATGACGTGACTAACTATGTCTACACCTTC. The whole variable domain, remainder taken from reference TRBV7-8 and TRBJ1-2, is GAGVSQSPRYKVAKRGQDVALRCDPISGHVSLFWYQQALGQGPEFLTYFQNEAQLDKSGLPSDRFFAERPEGSVSTLKIQRTQQEDSAVYLCASSPDDVTNYVYTFGSGTRLTVV.

This clone was seen at least ten times. This may come from a read error, since a much larger clone is one base off. The same CDR3 also results from other DNA sequences found in this sample. This chain connects TRBV27 to TRBJ1-2; TRBD1 agrees at 8 bases. Trimming removed 5 bases from V and 3 bases from J; junction bases left unmatched: 2. This CDR3 spans 13 amino acids. Germline V gene data show CDR1 as MNHEY and CDR2 as SMNVEV (reference sequence). CDR3 nucleotides: TGTGCCAGCAGTGTGACAGGGGACTATGGCTACACCTTC. Translation: CASSVTGDYGYTF.

CDR3 amino acids: CSARDLGIGFPEAFF. CDR3 bases: TGCAGTGCTAGAGATCTCGGGATAGGGTTCCCCGAAGCTTTCTTT. The chain carries TRBV20-1 and TRBJ1-1; D is unresolved. CDR1 and CDR2 from the germline V gene are DFQATT and SNEGSKA (reference sequence). Trimming took 0 bases from V and 8 from J, leaving 19 bases between them. There are 15 residues in the CDR3.

This clone was picked up a small number of times. J is TRBJ2-7 and V is TRBV19; D may be TRBD2 (5 bases). Trimming stripped 4 bases from V and 3 bases from J, with 16 bases between. The CDR3 sequence is 15 residues long. Looked up from germline, CDR1 is LNHDA and CDR2 is SQIVND (reference sequence). CDR3: CASSNTGLGLYEQYF. The CDR3 DNA sequence: TGTGCCAGTAGTAATACGGGATTAGGTCTCTACGAGCAGTACTTC.

This clone was recorded at least ten times. The chain is built from TRBV2 and TRBJ1-6; D may be TRBD1 (6 bases). The V end was cut by 4 bases, the J end by 7 bases, with 14 bases between. Looked up from germline, CDR1 is SNHLY and CDR2 is FYNNEI. There are 15 residues in the CDR3. CDR3 in DNA: TGTGCCAGCAGTGCCCCGGGGGCAGGAAATTCACCCCTCCACTTT. Its protein is CASSAPGAGNSPLHF.

The V call is TRBV28, the J call TRBJ2-7; maybe TRBD2 (5 bases). V was clipped by 0 bases and J by 0 bases, with 12 bases between them. The V gene's germline CDR1 is MDHEN and CDR2 SYDVKM. The CDR3 sequence is 16 residues long. The CDR3 loop reads CASSLWGSPGSYEQYF. The CDR3 DNA reads as TGTGCCAGCAGTTTATGGGGGAGTCCGGGCTCCTACGAGCAGTACTTC.

This chain links TRBV6-1 with TRBJ1-6, with D uncertain. V was shortened by 7 bases and J by 8 bases, with 21 bases between the two germline ends. Germline V CDR1 and CDR2: MNHNS, SASEGT. This CDR3 is 16 amino acids long. CDR3 residues: CASKQRETGFDSPLHF. The CDR3 bases are TGTGCCAGCAAACAAAGGGAGACGGGGTTTGATTCACCCCTCCACTTT.

The chain links TRBV20-1 to TRBJ1-1, with a weak D call TRBD1 (6 bases). Germline CDR1 DFQATT, CDR2 SNEGSKA (reference sequence). The CDR3 runs 14 residues. The ends were cut back, 3 bases at V and 4 bases at J, with 15 bases in the middle. CDR3 bases: TGCAGTGCTAGTCAGGGGCAGACGAGCACTGAAGCTTTCTTT. It specifies CSASQGQTSTEAFF.

In this sample, this clone is medium-sized (0.01 to 0.1%). V and J are TRBV3-1 and TRBJ2-7, with D uncertain. The CDR3 is made up of 13 amino acids. V lost 0 bases and J 3 bases, leaving 6 bases between the germline ends. Germline CDR1 is LGHDT and CDR2 is YNNKEL (reference sequence). The CDR3 loop is CASSQEALYEQYF. CDR3 nucleotide sequence: TGTGCCAGCAGCCAAGAGGCTCTCTACGAGCAGTACTTC.

This clone was seen more than once but under ten times. This sequence may be a read error, since a much larger clone differs from it by one base. The chain employs TRBV30 and TRBJ2-5, with a tentative D call TRBD2 (5 bases). Germline CDR1 reads GTSNPN; CDR2 reads SVGIG (reference sequence). The CDR3 runs to 15 residues. The germline V and J ends were trimmed by 1 base and 2 bases, with 14 bases remaining between them. CDR3 bases: TGTGCCTGGAGTGCGGACTCCATTGTGCAAGAGACCCAGTACTTC. It translates to CAWSADSIVQETQYF.

The rearrangement uses TRBV20-1 and TRBJ1-5; no clear D. In germline, CDR1 is DFQATT, CDR2 SNEGSKA (reference sequence). Trimming removed 3 bases from V and 3 bases from J, with 21 bases in between. This CDR3 is built from 17 residues. The chain's CDR3 is CSARPSRTGSPNQPQHF. CDR3 DNA: TGCAGTGCTAGGCCGTCGAGGACCGGTAGTCCCAATCAGCCCCAGCATTTT.

This rearrangement joins TRBV30 to TRBJ1-1, with D possibly matching TRBD1 (5 bases). Germline CDR1 and CDR2: GTSNPN and SVGIG (reference sequence). V was shortened by 7 bases and J by 1 base, with 7 bases between the two germline ends. This CDR3 spans 11 amino acids. CDR3 sequence reads: CALTENTEAFF. The CDR3 coding sequence is TGTGCCTTGACAGAGAACACTGAAGCTTTCTTT.

This sequence joins TRBV20-1 and TRBJ1-5, with TRBD1 matching 7 bases. CDR1 is DFQATT, CDR2 SNEGSKA, per germline (reference sequence). This CDR3 spans 13 amino acids. After removal of 6 bases from V and 7 bases from J, the junction contained 9 bases not matched to a gene. CDR3 in amino acids: CSAIRQGGQPQHF. In DNA, the CDR3 is TGCAGTGCGATCCGACAGGGAGGACAGCCCCAGCATTTT.

Note on this clone: One junction end does not reproduce the germline sequence, and a read error may be involved. This chain uses TRBV6-2 or TRBV6-3 with TRBJ2-7; a weak D match, TRBD1 (5 bases). The CDR3 spans 14 residues. Germline loops: CDR1 MNHEY, CDR2 SVGEGT. In DNA form, the CDR3 reads TGTGCCAGCATTTTCGCAGGGTGGCCCTACGATCAGTACTTC. Translated: CASIFAGWPYDQYF.

The sample holds many counts of this clone. The V call is TRBV13, the J call TRBJ2-7; D perhaps matches TRBD1 (6 bases). Per the germline V gene, CDR1 is PRHDT and CDR2 is FYEKMQ (reference sequence). There are 19 residues in the CDR3. Deletions cut 4 bases from V and 1 base from J, with 26 bases between. The CDR3: CASSSRILAGAPKSYEQYF. CDR3 nucleotide sequence: TGTGCCAGCAGCTCCCGTATATTGGCAGGGGCCCCTAAATCCTACGAGCAGTACTTC.

This clone was counted once. The chain carries TRBV11-2 and TRBJ2-5; TRBD2 agrees at 13 bases. The CDR3 loop spans 15 amino acids. V trimming: 5 bases; J trimming: 7 bases; junction bases outside the gene matches: 7. In germline, CDR1 is SGHAT, CDR2 FQNNGV. CDR3 sequence: CASSPTSGRAGTQYF. The CDR3 region has the DNA TGTGCCAGCAGCCCAACTAGCGGGAGGGCAGGGACCCAGTACTTC.

This clone is medium-sized (0.01 to 0.1%) in the sample. This rearrangement joins TRBV19 to TRBJ1-6, with D possibly being TRBD1 (5 bases). Germline V gives CDR1 LNHDA, CDR2 SQIVND (reference sequence). The CDR3 is 12 amino acids. The V and J ends lost 7 bases and 7 bases respectively, with 8 bases between them. Here the CDR3 DNA reads TGTGCCAGTACGGAGGGGAATTCACCCCTCCACTTT. Translated: CASTEGNSPLHF.

The chain combines TRBV20-1 with TRBJ2-7, with a possible D match to TRBD2 (6 bases). Germline V gene data show CDR1 as DFQATT and CDR2 as SNEGSKA (reference sequence). The V and J ends lost 6 bases and 2 bases respectively, with 14 bases between them. This CDR3 is built from 13 residues. CDR3 coding DNA: TGCAGTGCCGGAGGACGGGGGACCTACGAGCAGTACTTC. Translation: CSAGGRGTYEQYF.

As to this clone: Additional DNA sequences in this sample encode the identical CDR3. The chain joins TRBV4-1 to TRBJ1-1; unclear D gene. V lost 4 bases and J lost 0, with 6 bases in between. The germline gives CDR1 MGHRA, CDR2 YSYEKL. The CDR3 contains 13 residues. The CDR3 sequence is CASSLGLNTEAFF. The CDR3 DNA follows: TGCGCCAGCAGCCTAGGATTGAACACTGAAGCTTTCTTT.